This TCR beta chain was found in a study of glioma-infiltrating T cells after dendritic cell vaccination. Generated by immunoSEQ multiplex PCR, the TCRdb table keeps only in-frame clones and is missing some. The sample includes 20,000 to 25,000 clones, around 74% of them seen just once. CDR3 size: 14 residues. Looked up from germline, CDR1 is MNHNS and CDR2 is SASEGT. With 5 bases clipped from V and 7 bases from J, the junction kept 10 bases outside the gene matches. The chain joins TRBV6-1 to TRBJ2-7; 8 bases are shared with TRBD2. This sequence originates from a human donor with glioblastoma. The sequenced sample was blood, obtained before dendritic cell vaccination. The CDR3 bases are TGTGCCAGCAGTTCACCAGGGACTAGTGCGGAGCAGTACTTC. Amino acid sequence: CASSSPGTSAEQYF.